This TCR beta chain came from a study of regulatory T cells in long-lasting Graves disease. Arm-PCR of CDR3 regions with iRepertoire HTBI primers generated TCR beta libraries. TCRdb ran MiXCR on the multiplex PCR reads and lists one entry per CDR3 protein. This table holds under 700,000 distinct CDR3 sequences, 15% to 20% found once. The time point is: newly diagnosed GD, antithyroid drugs for less than 3 months. RNA isolated from PBMCs was used to make the TCR library. This CDR3 region has 15 residues. Germline V CDR1 and CDR2: SGHTA, FQGNSA. Trimming took 4 bases from V and 3 from J; bases not matched to a gene: 8. Only a few counts were recorded for this clonotype. The sample was also reused in another study, on T cells in Graves' hyperthyroidism and ophthalmopathy.

The source is a woman in her forties or fifties with Graves disease. V gene TRBV7-2 combines with J gene TRBJ2-7; 8 bases align to TRBD1. This material consisted of peripheral blood mononuclear cells (PBMCs), taken at new diagnosis, from a patient treated with antithyroid drugs. The CDR3 bases are TGTGCCAGCAGCTGGCCCGGCGACAGGGGCTACGAGCAGTACTTC. Encoded protein: CASSWPGDRGYEQYF.